A single sample is the source of the 28 T cell receptor beta chains below, sequenced in a study of OX40 agonist ivuxolimab in advanced cancers. The assay was immunoSEQ multiplex PCR, and TCRdb's table has in-frame clones only and misses some. The table records 55,000 to 80,000 clones, about four fifths of them present only once. The sequenced sample was CD4+ or CD8+ T cells sorted from blood, obtained in a trial of the OX40 agonist ivuxolimab. The receptors were gathered from an adult with an advanced solid tumor such as melanoma, head and neck, liver or kidney cancer.

The chain has TRBV5-6 and TRBJ1-1; D is possibly TRBD1 (5 bases). The CDR3 loop spans 12 amino acids. The germline V gene has CDR1 SGHDT and CDR2 YYEEEE. Between the trimmed V and J ends, which lost 4 bases and 11 bases, there was a span of 15 bases. CDR3: CASSQTDTPAFF. In nucleotides, the CDR3 is TGTGCCAGCAGCCAGACGGACACCCCGGCTTTCTTT.

The genes are TRBV27 and TRBJ2-7; a possible D gene is TRBD1 (6 bases). The CDR3 is 15 amino acids. Trimming removed 5 bases at V and 3 bases at J, with 17 bases between. Germline V lookup: CDR1 MNHEY, CDR2 SMNVEV (reference sequence). As DNA, the CDR3 is TGTGCCAGCAGTCCACCGGGACACTCTTTCTACGAGCAGTACTTC. Residues: CASSPPGHSFYEQYF.

The CDR3 sequence is CASSPGQGKGQPQHF. The CDR3 DNA sequence: TGTGCCAGCAGCCCGGGACAGGGTAAGGGTCAGCCCCAGCATTTT. This rearrangement joins TRBV5-4 to TRBJ1-5; TRBD1 agrees at 9 bases. In germline, CDR1 is SGHNT, CDR2 YYREEE (reference sequence). The V gene end was trimmed by 4 bases and the J gene end by 6 bases; junction bases not matched to a gene: 8. This CDR3 comprises 15 residues.

This clone was found a few times. V usage is TRBV30 and J usage is TRBJ1-5; D is possibly TRBD1 (5 bases). Germline V gene data show CDR1 as GTSNPN and CDR2 as SVGIG (reference sequence). This CDR3 comprises 15 residues. With 0 bases removed from V and 2 bases from J, the gap between germline ends came to 11 bases. The CDR3 nucleotides are TGTGCCTGGAGTGTAGGTTCGGGGGGCAATCAGCCCCAGCATTTT. Its protein product is CAWSVGSGGNQPQHF.

This chain links TRBV7-8 with TRBJ1-2; possible D gene TRBD1, 5 bases. CDR3 length equals 14 residues. Germline V gene lookup returns CDR1 SGHVS and CDR2 FQNEAQ. Trimming removed 5 bases at V and 4 bases at J, with 14 bases between. CDR3: CASSQGRGSYGYTF. In DNA, the CDR3 is TGTGCCAGCAGCCAGGGAAGGGGAAGCTATGGCTACACCTTC.

The chain links TRBV9 to TRBJ1-3; a weak D match, TRBD1 (6 bases). Germline-derived CDR1 and CDR2 are SGDLS and YYNGEE. This CDR3 is 15 amino acids long. The V and J ends lost 3 bases and 3 bases respectively, with 13 bases between them. The CDR3 loop is CASSATGNRGNTIYF. CDR3 bases: TGTGCCAGCAGCGCAACAGGGAACCGTGGAAACACCATATATTTT.

The sample holds a few counts of this clone. This sequence joins TRBV7-6 and TRBJ2-2; 12 bases fit TRBD2. Germline trimming cut 3 bases from V and 5 bases from J; bases unmatched to any gene: 1. Germline CDR1 SGHVS, CDR2 FNYEAQ. CDR3 length: 15 residues. The CDR3 DNA sequence: TGTGCCAGCAGCTTTACTAGCGGGGGGACCGGGGAGCTGTTTTTT. Translation: CASSFTSGGTGELFF.

The chain combines TRBV19 with TRBJ2-3; maybe TRBD1 (6 bases). CDR1 and CDR2 from the germline V gene are LNHDA and SQIVND (reference sequence). The CDR3 runs 14 residues. The V end lost 6 bases, the J end lost 2 bases, and 12 bases lay between the germline ends. The CDR3 is CASRDSLPTDTQYF. CDR3 DNA: TGTGCCAGTAGGGACAGCCTACCCACAGATACGCAGTATTTT.

The CDR3 region is CASSEYTSLNTEAFF. For the CDR3, the DNA is TGTGCCAGCAGTGAATATACCAGTTTGAACACTGAAGCTTTCTTT. J is TRBJ1-1 and V is TRBV25-1, with D unclear. The germline V and J ends were trimmed by 0 bases and 0 bases, with 8 bases remaining between them. Germline loops: CDR1 MGHDK, CDR2 SYGVNS. CDR3 length equals 15 residues.

This chain connects TRBV27 to TRBJ2-7, with D unclear. The ends were cut back, 11 bases at V and 4 bases at J, with 15 bases in the middle. The CDR3 totals 12 residues. The germline V gene encodes CDR1 MNHEY and CDR2 SMNVEV (reference sequence). The CDR3 here is CAAAVLGYEQYF. CDR3 bases: TGTGCCGCAGCCGTTCTCGGGTACGAGCAGTACTTC.

About this clone itself: Other DNA variants within this sample encode the same CDR3. The chain has TRBV4-2 and TRBJ2-7; 11 nucleotides agree with TRBD1. Germline trimming cut 3 bases from V and 3 bases from J; bases unmatched to any gene: 1. Germline assignment: CDR1 LGHNA and CDR2 YNFKEQ. This CDR3 has 14 residues. CDR3 bases: TGTGCCAGCAGCCAGGGACAGGGGGACTACGAGCAGTACTTC. The encoded protein is CASSQGQGDYEQYF.

The chain joins TRBV4-1 to TRBJ1-4, with D tentatively TRBD1 (5 bases). The CDR3 has 16 residues. Germline V lookup: CDR1 MGHRA, CDR2 YSYEKL. V lost 4 bases to trimming and J lost 1 base, with 13 bases between them. In DNA form, the CDR3 reads TGCGCCAGCAGCCGGACATCAAGTGAAACTAATGAAAAACTGTTTTTT. Translated, it gives CASSRTSSETNEKLFF.

This clone was seen a handful of times. One junction end disagrees with the germline gene, perhaps due to a read error. This chain joins TRBV6-6 and TRBJ2-3; D might be TRBD1 or TRBD2, each matching 6 bases. Germline V CDR1 and CDR2: MNHNY, SVGAGI (reference sequence). The CDR3 has 12 residues. CDR3 in amino acids: CASSYSGGDGVF. CDR3 nucleotide sequence: TGTGCCAGCAGTTACTCGGGGGGCGACGGGGTTTTT.

The rearrangement uses TRBV10-3 and TRBJ1-4, with D tentatively TRBD1 (6 bases). Germline CDR1 reads ENHRY; CDR2 reads SYGVKD. V was trimmed by 7 bases and J by 6 bases, leaving 12 bases between them. This CDR3 has 13 amino acids. The CDR3: CAIKRDTDEKLFF. The CDR3 DNA sequence: TGTGCCATCAAGCGGGACACGGATGAAAAACTGTTTTTT.

The chain uses TRBV6-1 and TRBJ1-6; 7 bases are shared with TRBD1. Germline CDR1 and CDR2: MNHNS and SASEGT. The CDR3 has 15 residues. With 6 bases clipped from V and 9 bases from J, the junction kept 11 bases outside the gene matches. CDR3 protein: CASREPGQKTSPLHF. CDR3 in DNA: TGTGCCAGCAGGGAACCGGGACAGAAGACTTCACCCCTCCACTTT.

CDR3 sequence reads: CASSEGDWDDQPQHF. The DNA for the CDR3 is TGCGCCAGCAGTGAAGGGGATTGGGACGATCAGCCCCAGCATTTT. This chain links TRBV5-1 with TRBJ1-5, with D possibly being TRBD1 (5 bases). Trimming took off 5 bases at V and 5 bases at J, with 17 bases between the two ends. The germline gives CDR1 SGHRS, CDR2 YFSETQ. This CDR3 comprises 15 residues. Full variable domain (rest looked up from reference TRBV5-1 and TRBJ1-5): KAGVTQTPRYLIKTRGQQVTLSCSPISGHRSVSWYQQTPGQGLQFLFEYFSETQRNKGNFPGRFSGRQFSNSRSEMNVSTLELGDSALYLCASSEGDWDDQPQHFGDGTRLSIL.

The V call is TRBV5-6, the J call TRBJ2-3; 12 bases align to TRBD2. Germline values: CDR1 SGHDT, CDR2 YYEEEE. V lost 4 bases and J lost 1; bases outside the gene matches: 7. CDR3 length: 17 amino acids. The CDR3 here is CASSRGTSGPRTDTQYF. The CDR3 coding sequence is TGTGCCAGCAGCCGGGGGACTAGCGGGCCCCGCACAGATACGCAGTATTTT.

V and J are TRBV9 and TRBJ1-4; the D gene is possibly TRBD1 (5 bases). CDR3 length: 16 amino acids. CDR1 and CDR2 from the germline V gene are SGDLS and YYNGEE. V lost 4 bases to trimming and J lost 1 base, with 14 bases between them. The CDR3 sequence: CASSSNWGGTNEKLFF. The CDR3 DNA reads as TGTGCCAGCAGCTCAAATTGGGGGGGAACTAATGAAAAACTGTTTTTT.

This sequence joins TRBV9 and TRBJ1-6; perhaps TRBD1 as D (5 bases). This CDR3 spans 17 amino acids. Germline-derived CDR1 and CDR2 are SGDLS and YYNGEE. V lost 4 bases, J lost 0 bases, and 14 bases lay in between. As DNA, the CDR3 is TGTGCCAGCAGCCCACAGCAGGGACCCTCCTATAATTCACCCCTCCACTTT. Translating gives CASSPQQGPSYNSPLHF. Based on the CDR3 plus reference TRBV9 and TRBJ1-6, the full variable domain is DSGVTQTPKHLITATGQRVTLRCSPRSGDLSVYWYQQSLDQGLQFLIQYYNGEERAKGNILERFSAQQFPDLHSELNLSSLELGDSALYFCASSPQQGPSYNSPLHFGNGTRLTVT.

The chain recombines TRBV30 with TRBJ2-2; 7 bases fit TRBD1. With V trimmed by 0 bases and J by 0 bases, 10 bases remained unmatched. This CDR3 comprises 18 residues. Germline CDR1 is GTSNPN and CDR2 is SVGIG (reference sequence). CDR3 residues: CAWSVFRRTGPNTGELFF. Here the CDR3 DNA reads TGTGCCTGGAGTGTTTTCAGGAGGACAGGCCCGAACACCGGGGAGCTGTTTTTT.

The chain carries TRBV4-2 and TRBJ1-2; D remains ambiguous. Germline V gene lookup returns CDR1 LGHNA and CDR2 YNFKEQ. The CDR3 is 14 residues long. The V and J ends lost 0 bases and 4 bases respectively, with 9 bases between them. CDR3 nucleotide sequence: TGTGCCAGCAGCCAAGATGACGGTTCCTATGGCTACACCTTC. Protein sequence: CASSQDDGSYGYTF.

In this sample, this clone turned up a few times. The V and J genes are TRBV2 and TRBJ2-5; D is uncertain. CDR1 and CDR2 from the germline V gene are SNHLY and FYNNEI. V lost 6 bases and J 2 bases, leaving 1 base between the germline ends. CDR3 length: 10 amino acids. CDR3 coding DNA: TGTGCCAGCAGACAAGAGACCCAGTACTTC. Amino acids: CASRQETQYF.

This clone was counted once. The same CDR3 also results from other DNA sequences found in this sample. Written as DNA, the CDR3 is TGTGCCAGCAGCTTAACAGGGAACACTGAAGCTTTCTTT. Its protein is CASSLTGNTEAFF. V and J are TRBV6-5 and TRBJ1-1, with D tentatively TRBD1 (5 bases). Germline V gives CDR1 MNHEY, CDR2 SVGAGI. Trimming removed 6 bases from V and 1 base from J, with 9 bases in between. This CDR3 region has 13 residues.

The V call is TRBV5-4, the J call TRBJ1-2; weak D call: TRBD1 (6 bases). Germline V gene data show CDR1 as SGHNT and CDR2 as YYREEE (reference sequence). The V and J ends lost 2 bases and 4 bases respectively, with 9 bases between them. CDR3 length: 13 amino acids. The CDR3 DNA reads TGTGCCAGCAGCTTAAGGGGGTCCTATGGCTACACCTTC. This gives the protein CASSLRGSYGYTF.

V usage is TRBV19 and J usage is TRBJ2-7; 7 nucleotides match TRBD1. CDR3 length: 12 residues. From germline, CDR1 is LNHDA and CDR2 SQIVND (reference sequence). With 9 bases clipped from V and 3 bases from J, the junction kept 5 bases outside the gene matches. The CDR3 region is CASRGGGYEQYF. CDR3 coding DNA: TGTGCCAGCCGAGGGGGCGGCTACGAGCAGTACTTC.

The chain uses TRBV11-2 and TRBJ2-5; tentatively, D is TRBD1 (6 bases). The better agreement between TRBJ2-7 and the DNA end casts doubt on the J call. This CDR3 has 12 amino acids. Germline CDR1 and CDR2: SGHAT and FQNNGV. CDR3 sequence: CARSDSDYEQYF. The CDR3 coding sequence is TGTGCCAGATCGGACAGTGACTACGAGCAGTACTTC.

The V gene is TRBV7-2, the J gene TRBJ1-1, with no clear D. V was pared by 1 base and J by 0 bases, with 12 bases between. Germline V gene lookup returns CDR1 SGHTA and CDR2 FQGNSA. This CDR3 is built from 16 residues. The CDR3, as DNA: TGTGCCAGCAGCTTAGAAGAGGTCTCCATGAACACTGAAGCTTTCTTT. This sequence encodes CASSLEEVSMNTEAFF.

V gene TRBV5-1 combines with J gene TRBJ1-2, with D possibly TRBD1 on 6 matching bases. The CDR3 is 16 amino acids. The germline CDR1 and CDR2 sequences are SGHRS and YFSETQ. Trimming took 6 bases from V and 7 from J, leaving 25 bases between them. In DNA, the CDR3 is TGCGCCAGCACGCCCTACACGGGGGGGGCCCCGGGTGGCTACACCTTC. Translating it yields CASTPYTGGAPGGYTF.